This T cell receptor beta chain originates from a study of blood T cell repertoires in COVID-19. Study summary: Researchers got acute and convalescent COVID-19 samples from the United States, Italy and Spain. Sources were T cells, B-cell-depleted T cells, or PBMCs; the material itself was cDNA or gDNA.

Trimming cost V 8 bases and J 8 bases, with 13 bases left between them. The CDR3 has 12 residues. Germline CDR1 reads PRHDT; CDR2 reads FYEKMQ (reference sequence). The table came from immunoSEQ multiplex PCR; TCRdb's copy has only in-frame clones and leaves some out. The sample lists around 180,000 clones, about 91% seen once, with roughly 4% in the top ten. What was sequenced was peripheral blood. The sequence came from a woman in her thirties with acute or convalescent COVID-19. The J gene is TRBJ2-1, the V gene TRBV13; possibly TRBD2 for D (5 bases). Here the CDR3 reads CASGRGNDEQFF. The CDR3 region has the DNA TGTGCCAGCGGGAGAGGGAACGATGAGCAGTTCTTC. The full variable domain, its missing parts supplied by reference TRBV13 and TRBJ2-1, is AAGVIQSPRHLIKEKRETATLKCYPIPRHDTVYWYQQGPGQDPQFLISFYEKMQSDKGSIPDRFSAQQFSDYHSELNMSSLELGDSALYFCASGRGNDEQFFGPGTRLTVL.